This TCR beta chain is drawn from a study of cytomegalovirus exposure and HLA in healthy donors. Turning to this clone: Its antigen remains unknown.

The V and J ends lost 2 bases and 6 bases, in that order; junction bases with no gene match: 3. Germline V gives CDR1 SGHVS, CDR2 FNYEAQ. CDR3 length: 15 residues. This PCR relied on a set of 60 Vbeta primers and 13 Jbeta primers. Sequencing was performed with immunoSEQ multiplex PCR; in TCRdb, only in-frame clones are kept and a portion is missing. Among 90,000 or so clones listed, around 77% were seen once. Regarding the study as a whole: DRB1 had the most TCR associations and HLA-C the fewest, a later analysis found, with rates varying by HLA locus. Presence/absence analyses rested on an assumption that sequencing depth was roughly uniform across donors. Common viral pathogens (according to a later analysis) appeared linked to several of the most significant clusters. A later analysis showed HLA-associated TCR beta chains outstripping equally common others in clonal expansion.

The specimen was PBMCs. This clonotype was obtained from a boy between 10 and 17 years old in good health and CMV-seronegative. The chain recombines TRBV7-6 with TRBJ2-1; 11 nucleotides line up with TRBD1. The CDR3 DNA sequence: TGTGCCAGCAGCTTAACCGGGACAGGGGGCAATGAGCAGTTCTTC. It yields the protein CASSLTGTGGNEQFF.